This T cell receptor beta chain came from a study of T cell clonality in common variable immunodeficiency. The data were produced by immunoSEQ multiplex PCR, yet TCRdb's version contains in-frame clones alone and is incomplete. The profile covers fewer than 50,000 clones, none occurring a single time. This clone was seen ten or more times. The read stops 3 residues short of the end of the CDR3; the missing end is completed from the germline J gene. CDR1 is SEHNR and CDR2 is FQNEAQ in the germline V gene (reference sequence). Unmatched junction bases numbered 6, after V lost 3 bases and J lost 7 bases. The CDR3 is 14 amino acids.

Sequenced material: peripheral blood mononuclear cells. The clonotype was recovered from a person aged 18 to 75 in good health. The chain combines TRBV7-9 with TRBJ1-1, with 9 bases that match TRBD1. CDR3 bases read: TGTGCCAGCAGCTTCCCCTCGACAGGGGGTGAA. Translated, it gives CASSFPSTGGE. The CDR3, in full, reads CASSFPSTGGEAFF.